A selection of T cell receptor beta chains follows, all from one sample in a study of blood T cell repertoires in COVID-19. Method: immunoSEQ multiplex PCR; TCRdb's copy keeps in-frame clones and lacks some. This sample yields about 120,000 clones, of which around nine tenths are seen a single time; about 2% belongs to the top ten. The sequencing sample was made of peripheral blood. These receptor sequences come from a woman aged 45-65 years with acute or convalescent COVID-19. The CDR3 runs from the conserved cysteine through the conserved F or W. A D gene is named only where the DNA matches it firmly. Clone size, where shown, is once, few, many, or a class for clones that have expanded.

TRBD1	TRBV18	TRBJ1-2	-	TGTGCCAGCTCACCTACCAAGGACAGGGCCGTAGTGTTC	CASSPTKDRAVVF
-	TRBV3-1/TRBV3-2	TRBJ2-3	-	TGTGCCAGCAGCCAAGGAACTCATGAGGGTACGCAGTATTTT	CASSQGTHEGTQYF
TRBD2	TRBV10-1	TRBJ2-1	-	TGCGCCAGCAGTGAGTCTGCGGGAGTTGAGTGGAATGAGCAGTTCTTC	CASSESAGVEWNEQFF
TRBD1	TRBV7-2	TRBJ1-1	few	TGTGCCAGCAGCTCCGCCGGGACAGGGTTGACTGAAGCTTTCTTT	CASSSAGTGLTEAFF
-	TRBV19	TRBJ1-4	-	TGTGCCAGTAGCCTCTTCGGGGGGGCCAAGGCTAATGAAAAACTGTTTTTT	CASSLFGGAKANEKLFF
-	TRBV3-1/TRBV3-2	TRBJ2-7	-	TGTGCCAGCAGCCAACCCCTCGGGCGGGAAGCCTACGAGCAGTACTTC	CASSQPLGREAYEQYF
TRBD2	TRBV25-1	TRBJ2-3	-	TGTGCCAGCAGTGTAGCGGGTTTCACAGATACGCAGTATTTT	CASSVAGFTDTQYF
TRBD1	TRBV7-2	TRBJ1-2	-	TGTGCCAGCGATTCGTTTTGGACAGGGGAAAACTATGGCTACACCTTC	CASDSFWTGENYGYTF
-	TRBV7-9	TRBJ2-5	-	TGTGCCAGCAGCTTAGACTTGGTAGTCGGAGAGACCCAGTACTTC	CASSLDLVVGETQYF
TRBD1	TRBV28	TRBJ1-2	-	TGTGCCAGCAGGACAGGGGGCAGGTCTAACTATGGCTACACCTTC	CASRTGGRSNYGYTF
TRBD2	TRBV5-1	TRBJ2-1	-	TGCGCCAGCAGCCTACAAGCGGGGGCCCTCATAGGCGGGCAGTTCTTC	CASSLQAGALIGGQFF
TRBD1	TRBV3-1/TRBV3-2	TRBJ2-3	few	TGTGCCAGCAGCCCCAGGGGGCTGATCACAGATACGCAGTATTTT	CASSPRGLITDTQYF
-	TRBV7-2	TRBJ2-1	-	TGTGCCAGCAGCTTATCCGGCCGAGCGGAACAGTTCTTC	CASSLSGRAEQFF
-	TRBV6-5	TRBJ1-2	-	TGTGCCAGCAGTTACTCCGACAGAACCAATGGCTACACCTTC	CASSYSDRTNGYTF
TRBD1	TRBV5-1	TRBJ2-6	-	TGCGCCAGCAGCTTGGAGGGACAGGGGGCCCTAGGTGGGGCCAACGTCCTGACTTTC	CASSLEGQGALGGANVLTF
TRBD2	TRBV4-3	TRBJ2-7	-	TGCGCCAGCAGCCAACGATTAGCGGGAGCGCGTGAGCAGTACTTC	CASSQRLAGAREQYF
-	TRBV27	TRBJ1-4	-	TGTGCCAGCAGTCCCCTGGTGATGGGGCGTGAAAAACTGTTTTTT	CASSPLVMGREKLFF
TRBD1	TRBV20-1	TRBJ2-7	-	TGCAGTGCTTACAGGGGGCACGAGCAGTACTTC	CSAYRGHEQYF
TRBD1	TRBV18	TRBJ1-3	-	TGTGCCAGCTCACCAGGGACAGGAGGATACTCTGGAAACACCATATATTTT	CASSPGTGGYSGNTIYF
-	TRBV19	TRBJ1-1	-	TGTGCCAGTAGTATAACGGGGGGTGGTGAAGCTTTCTTT	CASSITGGGEAFF
-	TRBV13	TRBJ2-1	-	TGTGCCAGCAGAACCAAGTCGCAGGATGAGCAGTTCTTC	CASRTKSQDEQFF
-	TRBV18	TRBJ2-7	-	TGTGCCAGCTCAGCGCTGACAGGGAGGACGTCCGAGCAGTACTTC	CASSALTGRTSEQYF
-	TRBV11-2	TRBJ1-1	few	TGTGCCAGCAGCTTACAAGAGGACACTGAAGCTTTCTTT	CASSLQEDTEAFF
-	TRBV5-1	TRBJ1-1	-	TGCGCCAGCAGCTTGGCTACAGGATTTATGAACACTGAAGCTTTCTTT	CASSLATGFMNTEAFF
TRBD2	TRBV6-5	TRBJ2-3	-	TGTGCCAGCAGTCCGGGACTATTGGAGGGCGATACGCAGTATTTT	CASSPGLLEGDTQYF
TRBD1	TRBV18	TRBJ1-1	-	TGTGCCAGCTCACCGCAACCGACAGGGGGCTTAAACACTGAAGCTTTCTTT	CASSPQPTGGLNTEAFF
-	TRBV7-3	TRBJ1-4	-	TGTGCCAGCAGCAAAGGGGCAGCGCCTAATGAAAAACTGTTTTTT	CASSKGAAPNEKLFF
TRBD1	TRBV18	TRBJ1-5	-	TGTGCCAGCTCACCAGGGACAGGGGGCGCGTGGCAGCCCCAGCATTTT	CASSPGTGGAWQPQHF
TRBD2	TRBV11-3	TRBJ2-3	-	TGTGCCAGCAGCCCTGGACTAGCGGGTAACACAGATACGCAGTATTTT	CASSPGLAGNTDTQYF
TRBD1	TRBV27	TRBJ2-7	-	TGTGCCAGCAGTTTAGGGGACAGGGGCCTAGGGGAGCAGTACTTC	CASSLGDRGLGEQYF
-	TRBV9	TRBJ2-3	-	TGTGCCAGCAGCGTAGCCCTCGGGTTCACAGATACGCAGTATTTT	CASSVALGFTDTQYF
-	TRBV4-2	TRBJ2-5	-	TGTGCCAGCAGCCAAGTTGGCGAATGGGGGCGGGAGACCCAGTACTTC	CASSQVGEWGRETQYF
-	TRBV11-2	TRBJ2-3	few	TGTGCCAGCAGCTTGAGGGATACGCAGTATTTT	CASSLRDTQYF
TRBD2	TRBV12-5	TRBJ2-3	few	TGTGCTAGTGGTTTGGGCGGCGGGGGGGCCATTGGGGATACGCAGTATTTT	CASGLGGGGAIGDTQYF
-	TRBV5-8	TRBJ1-2	-	TGTGCCAGCAGCCCCACCGATGTAGTTGGCTACACCTTC	CASSPTDVVGYTF
-	TRBV18	TRBJ2-5	-	TGTGCCAGCTCATCTCAAGAGACCCAGTACTTC	CASSSQETQYF
TRBD2	TRBV27	TRBJ2-7	once	TGTGCCAGCAGCACTCCCGGGGGGGGGAGGCACGAGCAGTACTTC	CASSTPGGGRHEQYF
-	TRBV25-1	TRBJ1-1	-	TGTGCCAGCAGTGAAGTCGAAGCGAACACTGAAGCTTTCTTT	CASSEVEANTEAFF
-	TRBV19	TRBJ1-4	-	TGTGCCAGTAGTATATTATTAGCTGGGACTATTAATGAAAAACTGTTTTTT	CASSILLAGTINEKLFF
TRBD2	TRBV19	TRBJ2-3	once	TGTGCCAGTAGTGGGGAGCGGGGGTGGGCAGATACGCAGTATTTT	CASSGERGWADTQYF
-	TRBV4-3	TRBJ2-1	-	TGCGCCAGCAGCCAAGATGGACAAGGGAAGAATGAGCAGTTCTTC	CASSQDGQGKNEQFF
TRBD1	TRBV10-1	TRBJ1-1	-	TGCGCCAGCAGACAGGGGTTCGGCACTGAAGCTTTCTTT	CASRQGFGTEAFF